These 13 T cell receptor beta chains share one sample of origin, sequenced in a study of blood T cell repertoires in COVID-19. Only in-frame clones appear in the TCRdb table, and some are missing; sequencing was by immunoSEQ multiplex PCR. The repertoire includes 340,000 or so clones, around 83% of them detected once, and around 3% sits in the top ten. Sequencing was carried out using peripheral blood. The source of these receptors is a man aged 25-40 years with active or convalescent COVID-19.

The J gene is TRBJ1-4, the V gene TRBV24-1; 7 nucleotides agree with TRBD1. The length of the CDR3 is 17 residues. Germline CDR1 is KGHDR and CDR2 is SFDVKD. J lost 0 bases, V lost 4 bases, and 7 bases had no gene match. CDR3: CATSDTGTDATNEKLFF. The DNA for the CDR3 is TGTGCCACCAGTGACACCGGGACAGATGCAACTAATGAAAAACTGTTTTTT.

V is TRBV28 and J is TRBJ1-4, with TRBD1 matching 9 bases. The CDR3 consists of 15 residues. Germline assignment: CDR1 MDHEN and CDR2 SYDVKM. The V gene end was trimmed by 5 bases and the J gene end by 8 bases; junction bases not matched to a gene: 9. CDR3 residues: CASSPGGTGKEKLFF. The CDR3 region has the DNA TGTGCCAGCAGTCCCGGCGGGACAGGGAAGGAAAAACTGTTTTTT.

The chain joins TRBV5-1 to TRBJ1-2, with D unclear. The V end lost 4 bases, the J end lost 5 bases, and 27 bases lay between the germline ends. Germline values: CDR1 SGHRS, CDR2 YFSETQ. The CDR3 loop spans 18 amino acids. CDR3 DNA: TGCGCCAGCAGCCCAAGGAGGCAGAGAAACATTTTTATTTATGGCTACACCTTC. Translating it yields CASSPRRQRNIFIYGYTF.

In DNA, the CDR3 is TGTGCCACCAGTGACCCACATGGTTCTCACTACGAGCAGTACTTC. It translates to CATSDPHGSHYEQYF. The chain joins TRBV24-1 to TRBJ2-7; D is undetermined. V was shortened by 4 bases and J by 3 bases, with 15 bases between the two germline ends. Germline CDR1 reads KGHDR; CDR2 reads SFDVKD. This CDR3 is 15 amino acids long.

This rearrangement joins TRBV28 to TRBJ1-2, with 9 bases that match TRBD1. From germline, CDR1 is MDHEN and CDR2 SYDVKM. The CDR3 has 14 amino acids. Losses at the gene ends were 6 bases for V and 6 bases for J; bases not matched to a gene: 8. In DNA, the CDR3 is TGTGCCAGCAGGACCTTGTGGACAGGGGATGGCTACACCTTC. Encoded protein: CASRTLWTGDGYTF.

The rearrangement joins TRBV4-1 to TRBJ2-2; the D gene is possibly TRBD1 (6 bases). CDR1 MGHRA and CDR2 YSYEKL come from the germline V gene. V was clipped by 4 bases and J by 1 base, with 13 bases between them. This CDR3 is built from 16 residues. The CDR3 region has the DNA TGCGCCAGCAGCCTTCGACAGGCGCGGAACACCGGGGAGCTGTTTTTT. Encoded protein: CASSLRQARNTGELFF.

The chain has TRBV5-5 and TRBJ2-7; D uncertain. Germline V gives CDR1 SGHKS, CDR2 YYEKEE (reference sequence). The germline V and J ends were trimmed by 2 bases and 2 bases, with 11 bases remaining between them. The CDR3 extends over 14 amino acids. The CDR3 here is CASSFDLNAYEQYF. The CDR3 DNA follows: TGTGCCAGCAGCTTCGACTTAAATGCCTACGAGCAGTACTTC.

V usage is TRBV5-1 and J usage is TRBJ2-4; 11 bases agree with TRBD2. V trimming: 0 bases; J trimming: 8 bases; junction bases outside the gene matches: 10. Germline lookup yields CDR1 SGHRS and CDR2 YFSETQ. This CDR3 has 17 amino acids. The DNA of the CDR3 is TGCGCCAGCAGCTTGGGCGGGACTAGCGGAATGGTAGACATTCAGTACTTC. Its translation: CASSLGGTSGMVDIQYF.

The chain couples TRBV3-1 (or the pseudogene TRBV3-2) to TRBJ1-5, with D possibly TRBD1 on 6 matching bases. V was clipped by 3 bases and J by 7 bases, with 13 bases between them. The CDR3 sequence is 14 residues long. Germline CDR1 and CDR2: LGHDT and YNNKEL (reference sequence). The CDR3 loop reads CASSHEGGGQPQHF. CDR3 DNA sequence: TGTGCCAGCAGCCATGAAGGGGGGGGACAGCCCCAGCATTTT.

The V call is TRBV9, the J call TRBJ1-2; TRBD1 agrees at 7 bases. The CDR3 runs 13 residues. The J segment lost 3 bases and the V segment lost 3 bases, leaving 2 bases of the junction unmatched. Germline loops: CDR1 SGDLS, CDR2 YYNGEE. DNA of the CDR3: TGTGCCAGCAGCGGTGGGACAGACTATGGCTACACCTTC. This gives the protein CASSGGTDYGYTF.

The chain combines TRBV7-6 with TRBJ1-4; 10 bases fit TRBD1. V shed 6 bases, J shed 3 bases, and the junction held 13 bases outside the gene matches. This CDR3 spans 18 amino acids. CDR1 and CDR2 (germline): SGHVS, FNYEAQ. The CDR3 nucleotides are TGTGCCAGCAGTCCAAGACAGGGGGCGAAAGTAGCTAATGAAAAACTGTTTTTT. It translates to CASSPRQGAKVANEKLFF.

The rearrangement joins TRBV5-1 to TRBJ1-3, with TRBD1 identical over 7 bases. The V and J ends lost 6 bases and 0 bases, in that order; junction bases with no gene match: 9. The CDR3 sequence is 16 residues long. Germline lookup yields CDR1 SGHRS and CDR2 YFSETQ. The CDR3 nucleotides are TGCGCCAGCAACGAGCGACAGGGACCCTCTGGAAACACCATATATTTT. As protein: CASNERQGPSGNTIYF. The complete variable domain, with remaining parts taken from reference TRBV5-1 and TRBJ1-3, reads KAGVTQTPRYLIKTRGQQVTLSCSPISGHRSVSWYQQTPGQGLQFLFEYFSETQRNKGNFPGRFSGRQFSNSRSEMNVSTLELGDSALYLCASNERQGPSGNTIYFGEGSWLTVV.

V is TRBV3-1 (or the pseudogene TRBV3-2) and J is TRBJ2-2; 11 bases are shared with TRBD1. This CDR3 region has 17 residues. V was pared by 5 bases and J by 0 bases, with 5 bases of the junction left unmatched. Germline CDR1 and CDR2: LGHDT and YNNKEL (reference sequence). DNA for the CDR3: TGTGCCAGCAGCGGCGGACAGGGGGCCACGAACACCGGGGAGCTGTTTTTT. Amino acid sequence: CASSGGQGATNTGELFF.